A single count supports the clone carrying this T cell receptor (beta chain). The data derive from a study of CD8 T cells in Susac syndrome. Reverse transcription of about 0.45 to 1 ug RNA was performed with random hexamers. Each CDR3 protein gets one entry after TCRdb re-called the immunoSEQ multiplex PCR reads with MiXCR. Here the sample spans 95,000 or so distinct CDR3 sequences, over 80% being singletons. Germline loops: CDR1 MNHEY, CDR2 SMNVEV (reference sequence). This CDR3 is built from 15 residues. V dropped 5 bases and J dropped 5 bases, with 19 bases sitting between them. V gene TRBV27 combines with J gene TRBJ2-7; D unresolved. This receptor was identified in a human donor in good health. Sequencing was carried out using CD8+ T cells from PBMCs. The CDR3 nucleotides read TGTGCCAGCAGTGGCCCACACCTCCCACCCCACGAGCAGTACTTC. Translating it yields CASSGPHLPPHEQYF.